This T cell receptor beta chain was sequenced for a study of blood T cells in healthy people across ages. Using a J-beta primer mix together with a sample-barcoded 5' primer, a second PCR was run for 7 to 11 cycles. Using its own MiXCR run on the 5' RACE reads, TCRdb lists one record per CDR3 protein. The table has roughly 800,000 distinct CDR3 sequences, 20% to 25% seen once. Donors each provided about 10 milliliters of peripheral blood. The CDR3 contains 15 residues. In germline, CDR1 is SGHVS, CDR2 FNYEAQ. V dropped 1 base and J dropped 0 bases, with 7 bases sitting between them. Findings and caveats of the study: What prevented conclusive comparison of naive and antigen-experienced cells was that PBMCs were unsorted. Possibly, changes in expanded clonotypes were confounded because donor CMV status was unknown.

Comment on this clonotype: Antigen unknown.

This sample was also put to use in a study of T cells of mothers and their children. That source notes: Regardless of relatedness, pairs show thymic selection shaping TCR recombination output in a similar manner.

The receptor was isolated from a boy aged 5 to 17 in good health. The J gene is TRBJ1-3, the V gene TRBV7-6; D is unresolved. Sequencing was carried out using blood. The CDR3 bases are TGTGCCAGCAGCTTAGTCCCGGACTCTGGAAACACCATATATTTT. This codes for CASSLVPDSGNTIYF.